The clone carrying this TCR beta chain was counted only a few times. V gave up 3 bases and J gave up 5 bases, with 11 bases separating them. The CDR3 contains 12 residues. Germline V CDR1 and CDR2: SQVTM, ANQGSEA. The data stem from a study of identical twins. MiXCR was run by TCRdb on the 5' RACE reads, yielding one entry per CDR3 protein. The data show about 700,000 distinct CDR3 sequences, more than 6.5% seen once. All of the donors were Caucasians in good health. These data also formed part of another study, on yellow fever vaccine responses in identical twins.

This TCR derives from a woman aged 18-29 years in good health. Sequencing input: PBMCs. The rearrangement links TRBV29-1 to TRBJ2-7, with a possible D match to TRBD1 (6 bases). The CDR3 nucleotides read TGCAGCGTTGACAGGGGAGATAACGAGCAGTACTTC. Encoded protein: CSVDRGDNEQYF.